This T cell receptor beta chain was found in a study of response to subunit inactivated influenza vaccine. The CDR3 has 12 amino acids. Germline CDR1 and CDR2: SEHNR and FQNEAQ (reference sequence). V lost 3 bases and J 2 bases, leaving 5 bases between the germline ends. TCRdb processed the RT-PCR reads anew with MiXCR; each CDR3 protein has one entry. The sample carries approximately 730,000 distinct CDR3 sequences, about 14% recorded once. This clonotype came up a few times. The chain links TRBV7-9 to TRBJ2-7; D unresolved. The sample consisted of PBMCs from blood, taken 14 days before vaccination. This clonotype originated in a man aged 50 to 60 who received an inactivated influenza vaccine. CDR3: CASSFQPYEQYF. The CDR3 bases are TGTGCCAGCAGCTTTCAACCCTACGAGCAGTACTTC. Drawing the rest from reference TRBV7-9 and TRBJ2-7, the complete variable domain is DTGVSQNPRHKITKRGQNVTFRCDPISEHNRLYWYRQTLGQGPEFLTYFQNEAQLEKSRLLSDRFSAERPKGSFSTLEIQRTEQGDSAMYLCASSFQPYEQYFGPGTRLTVT.